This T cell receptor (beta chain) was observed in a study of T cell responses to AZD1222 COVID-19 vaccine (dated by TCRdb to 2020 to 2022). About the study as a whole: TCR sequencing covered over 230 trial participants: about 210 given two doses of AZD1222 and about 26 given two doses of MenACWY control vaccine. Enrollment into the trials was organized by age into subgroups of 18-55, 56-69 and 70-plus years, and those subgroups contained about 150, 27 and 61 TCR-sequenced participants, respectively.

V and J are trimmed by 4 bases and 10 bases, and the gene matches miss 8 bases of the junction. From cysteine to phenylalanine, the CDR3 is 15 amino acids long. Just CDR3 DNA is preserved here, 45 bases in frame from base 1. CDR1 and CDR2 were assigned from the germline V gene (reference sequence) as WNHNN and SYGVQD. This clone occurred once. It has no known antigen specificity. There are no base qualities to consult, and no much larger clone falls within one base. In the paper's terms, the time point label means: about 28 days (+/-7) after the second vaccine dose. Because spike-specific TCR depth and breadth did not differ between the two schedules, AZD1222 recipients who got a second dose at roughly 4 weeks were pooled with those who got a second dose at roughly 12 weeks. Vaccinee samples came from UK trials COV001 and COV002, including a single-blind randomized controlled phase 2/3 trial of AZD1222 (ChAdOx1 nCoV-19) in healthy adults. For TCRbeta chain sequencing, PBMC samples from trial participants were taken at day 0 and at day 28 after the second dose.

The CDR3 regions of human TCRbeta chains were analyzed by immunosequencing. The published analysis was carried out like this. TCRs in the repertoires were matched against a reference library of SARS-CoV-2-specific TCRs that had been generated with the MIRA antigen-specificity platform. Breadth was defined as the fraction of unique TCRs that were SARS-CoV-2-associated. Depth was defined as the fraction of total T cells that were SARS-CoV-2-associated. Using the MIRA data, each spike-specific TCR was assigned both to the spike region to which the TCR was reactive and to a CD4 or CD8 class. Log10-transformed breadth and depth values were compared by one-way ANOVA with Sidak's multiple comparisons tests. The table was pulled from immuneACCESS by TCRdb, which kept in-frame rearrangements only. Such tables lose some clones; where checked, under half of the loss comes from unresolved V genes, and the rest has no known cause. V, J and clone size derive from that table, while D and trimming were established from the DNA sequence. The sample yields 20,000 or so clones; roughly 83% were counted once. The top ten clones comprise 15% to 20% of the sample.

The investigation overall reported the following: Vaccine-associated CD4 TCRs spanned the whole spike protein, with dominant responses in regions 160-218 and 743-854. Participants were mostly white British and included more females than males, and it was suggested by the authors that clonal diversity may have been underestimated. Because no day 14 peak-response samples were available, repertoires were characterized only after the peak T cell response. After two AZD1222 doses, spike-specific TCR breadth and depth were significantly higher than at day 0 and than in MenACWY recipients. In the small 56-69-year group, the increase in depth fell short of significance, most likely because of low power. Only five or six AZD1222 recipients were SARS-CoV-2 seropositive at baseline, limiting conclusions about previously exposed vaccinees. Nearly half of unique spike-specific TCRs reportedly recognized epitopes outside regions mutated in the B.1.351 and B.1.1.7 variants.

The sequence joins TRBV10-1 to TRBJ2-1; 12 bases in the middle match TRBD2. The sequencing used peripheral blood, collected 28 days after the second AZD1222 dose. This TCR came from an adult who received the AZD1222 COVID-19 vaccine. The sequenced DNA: TGCGCCAGCAGTGGGGCTAGCGGGAGGGCTGGCGAGCAGTTCTTC. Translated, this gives CASSGASGRAGEQFF.